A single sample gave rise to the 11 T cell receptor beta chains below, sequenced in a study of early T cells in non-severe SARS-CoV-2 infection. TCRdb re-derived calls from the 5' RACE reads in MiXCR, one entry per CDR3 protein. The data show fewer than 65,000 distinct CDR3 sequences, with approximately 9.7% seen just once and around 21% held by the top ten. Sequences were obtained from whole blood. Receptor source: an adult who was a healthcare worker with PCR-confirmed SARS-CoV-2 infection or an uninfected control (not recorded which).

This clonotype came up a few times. The CDR3 loop is CASSPGPLGQETQYF. DNA for the CDR3: TGTGCCAGCAGCCCTGGACCGCTGGGGCAGGAGACCCAGTACTTC. The chain carries TRBV3-1 and TRBJ2-5, with D perhaps TRBD1 (5 bases). The length of the CDR3 is 15 residues. Germline V CDR1 and CDR2: LGHDT, YNNKEL (reference sequence). V was pared by 4 bases and J by 5 bases, with 17 bases between.

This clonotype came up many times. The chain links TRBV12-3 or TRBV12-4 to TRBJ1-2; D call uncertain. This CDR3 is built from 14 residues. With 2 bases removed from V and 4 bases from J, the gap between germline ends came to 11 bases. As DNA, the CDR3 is TGTGCCAGCAGTTTATCAGGACTGCTCTATGGCTACACCTTC. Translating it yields CASSLSGLLYGYTF.

For the CDR3, the DNA is TGTGCCAGCAGTGAACCCAGCAGCGTGGGCACAGATACGCAGTATTTT. It specifies CASSEPSSVGTDTQYF. The chain links TRBV6-1 to TRBJ2-3; D unresolved. The germline V gene encodes CDR1 MNHNS and CDR2 SASEGT. With 2 bases removed from V and 1 base from J, the gap between germline ends came to 13 bases. The CDR3 runs to 16 residues.

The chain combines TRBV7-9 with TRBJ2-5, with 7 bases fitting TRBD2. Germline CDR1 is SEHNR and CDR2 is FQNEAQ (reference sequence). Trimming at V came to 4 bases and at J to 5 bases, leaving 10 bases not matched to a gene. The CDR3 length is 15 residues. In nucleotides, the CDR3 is TGTGCCAGCAGCTATACTAGCGTCGGGGAGGAGACCCAGTACTTC. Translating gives CASSYTSVGEETQYF.

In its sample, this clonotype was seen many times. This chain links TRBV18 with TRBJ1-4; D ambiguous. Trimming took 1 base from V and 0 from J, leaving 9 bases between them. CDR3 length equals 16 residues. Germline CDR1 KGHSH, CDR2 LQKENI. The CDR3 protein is CASSPRTIPTNEKLFF. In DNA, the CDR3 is TGTGCCAGCTCACCACGGACCATACCAACTAATGAAAAACTGTTTTTT.

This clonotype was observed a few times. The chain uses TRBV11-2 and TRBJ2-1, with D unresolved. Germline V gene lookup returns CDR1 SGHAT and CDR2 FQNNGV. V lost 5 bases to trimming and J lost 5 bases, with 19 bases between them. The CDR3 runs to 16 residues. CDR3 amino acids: CASSPRVSGRNNEQFF. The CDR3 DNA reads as TGTGCCAGCAGCCCACGAGTGAGTGGCCGTAACAATGAGCAGTTCTTC.

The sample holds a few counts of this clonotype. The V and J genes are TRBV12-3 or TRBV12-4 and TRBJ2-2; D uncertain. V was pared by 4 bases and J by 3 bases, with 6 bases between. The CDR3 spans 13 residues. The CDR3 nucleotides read TGTGCCAGCAGTTGGGCATACACCGGGGAGCTGTTTTTT. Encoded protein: CASSWAYTGELFF.

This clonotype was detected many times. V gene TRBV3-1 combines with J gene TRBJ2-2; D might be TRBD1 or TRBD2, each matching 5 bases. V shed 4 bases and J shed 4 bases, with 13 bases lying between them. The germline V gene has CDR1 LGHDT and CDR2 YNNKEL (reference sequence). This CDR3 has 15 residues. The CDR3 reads CASSPWTGGTGELFF. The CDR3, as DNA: TGTGCCAGCAGCCCCTGGACTGGGGGCACCGGGGAGCTGTTTTTT.

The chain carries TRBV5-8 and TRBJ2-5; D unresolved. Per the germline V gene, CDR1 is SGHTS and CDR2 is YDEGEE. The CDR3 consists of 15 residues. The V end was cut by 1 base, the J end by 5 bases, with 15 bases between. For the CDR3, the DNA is TGTGCCAGCAGCTTGCTTTCCGTCTTGACGGAGACCCAGTACTTC. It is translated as CASSLLSVLTETQYF.

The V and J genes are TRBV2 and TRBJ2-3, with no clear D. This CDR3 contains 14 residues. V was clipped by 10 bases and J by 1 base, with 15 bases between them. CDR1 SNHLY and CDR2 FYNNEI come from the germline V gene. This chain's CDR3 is CATSSVGRTDTQYF. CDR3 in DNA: TGTGCCACATCGTCTGTTGGGCGCACAGATACGCAGTATTTT.

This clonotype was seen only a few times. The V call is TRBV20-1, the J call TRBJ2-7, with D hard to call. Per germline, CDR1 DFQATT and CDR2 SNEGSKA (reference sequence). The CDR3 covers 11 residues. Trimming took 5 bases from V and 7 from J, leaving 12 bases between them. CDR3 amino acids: CSADEAGEQYF. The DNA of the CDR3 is TGCAGTGCTGACGAGGCAGGAGAGCAGTACTTC.